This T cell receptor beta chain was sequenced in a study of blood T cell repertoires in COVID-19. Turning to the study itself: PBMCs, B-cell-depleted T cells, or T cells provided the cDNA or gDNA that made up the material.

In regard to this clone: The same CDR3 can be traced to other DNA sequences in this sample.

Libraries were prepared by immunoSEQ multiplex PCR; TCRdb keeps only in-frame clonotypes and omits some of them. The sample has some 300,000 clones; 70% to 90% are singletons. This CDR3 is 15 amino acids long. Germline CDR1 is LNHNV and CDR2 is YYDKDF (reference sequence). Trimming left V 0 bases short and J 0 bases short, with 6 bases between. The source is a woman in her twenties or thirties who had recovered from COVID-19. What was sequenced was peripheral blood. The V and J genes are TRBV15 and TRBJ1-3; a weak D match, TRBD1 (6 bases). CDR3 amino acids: CATSRDRGSGNTIYF. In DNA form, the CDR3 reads TGTGCCACCAGCAGAGACAGGGGCTCTGGAAACACCATATATTTT.